This T cell receptor beta chain was captured in a study of vaccination effects on CD4 cells after COVID-19. Whole-study context: Two convalescent pre-vaccine samples were taken 142 and 148 days post-diagnosis.

The junction had 7 bases not matched to a gene; V was cut back by 4 bases and J by 1 base. This CDR3 region has 16 residues. Germline CDR1 and CDR2: SGDLS and YYNGEE. The protocol was immunoSEQ multiplex PCR, while the TCRdb copy is restricted to in-frame clones and leaves out a portion. The sample lists some 35,000 clones, around 73% occurring once. The study's findings and limits: In convalescents, post-vaccine spike-reactive clones were mainly new clones induced by vaccination.

Antigen-specific CD4+ T cells expanded by the ViraFEST assay with viral peptide pools were then sequenced. Isolating CD4+ T cells followed 9 to 10 days of culture. PCR-confirmed SARS-CoV-2 infection occurred in the person between March and December 2020. Details on this clone: Its antigen remains unidentified.

This receptor was obtained from a human donor who had a prior SARS-CoV-2 infection. Sample: CD4+ T cells from PBMCs cultured with HCoV-NL63 spike peptides, taken before COVID-19 vaccination. The gene calls are TRBV9 and TRBJ2-7; TRBD1 agrees at 11 bases. As DNA, the CDR3 is TGTGCCAGCAGCCCCCCCGGGACAGGGGGTTCCTACGAGCAGTACTTC. It specifies CASSPPGTGGSYEQYF.